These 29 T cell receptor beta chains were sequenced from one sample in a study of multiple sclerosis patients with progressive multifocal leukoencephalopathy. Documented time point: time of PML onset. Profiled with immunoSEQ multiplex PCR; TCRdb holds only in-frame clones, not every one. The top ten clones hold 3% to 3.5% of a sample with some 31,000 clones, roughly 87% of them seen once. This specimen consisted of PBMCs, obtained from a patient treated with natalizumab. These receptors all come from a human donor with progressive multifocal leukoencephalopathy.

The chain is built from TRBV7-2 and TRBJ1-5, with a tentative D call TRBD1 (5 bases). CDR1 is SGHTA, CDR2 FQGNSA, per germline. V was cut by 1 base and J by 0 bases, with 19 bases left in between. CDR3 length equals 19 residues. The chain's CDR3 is CASSLGWDAVLYSNQPQHF. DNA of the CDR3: TGTGCCAGCAGCTTAGGATGGGACGCCGTACTTTATAGCAATCAGCCCCAGCATTTT.

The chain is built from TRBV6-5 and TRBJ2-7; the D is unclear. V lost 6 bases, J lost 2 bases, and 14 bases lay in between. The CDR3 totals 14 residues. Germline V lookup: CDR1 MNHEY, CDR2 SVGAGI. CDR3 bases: TGTGCCAGCAGCATTCTTGGGAAGACCTACGAGCAGTACTTC. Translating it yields CASSILGKTYEQYF.

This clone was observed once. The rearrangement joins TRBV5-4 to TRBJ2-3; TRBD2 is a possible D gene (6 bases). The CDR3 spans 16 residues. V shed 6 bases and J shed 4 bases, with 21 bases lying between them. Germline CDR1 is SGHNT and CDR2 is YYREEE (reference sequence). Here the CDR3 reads CASTPEEGRDPDTQYF. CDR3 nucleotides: TGTGCCAGCACCCCAGAGGAGGGGCGGGATCCAGATACGCAGTATTTT.

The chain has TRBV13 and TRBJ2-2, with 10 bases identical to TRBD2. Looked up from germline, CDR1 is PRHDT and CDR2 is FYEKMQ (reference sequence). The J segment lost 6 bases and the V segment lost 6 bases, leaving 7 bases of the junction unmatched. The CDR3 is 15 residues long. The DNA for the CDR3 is TGTGCCAGCAGGATTAGCGGGAGGAGCTCCGGGGAGCTGTTTTTT. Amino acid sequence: CASRISGRSSGELFF.

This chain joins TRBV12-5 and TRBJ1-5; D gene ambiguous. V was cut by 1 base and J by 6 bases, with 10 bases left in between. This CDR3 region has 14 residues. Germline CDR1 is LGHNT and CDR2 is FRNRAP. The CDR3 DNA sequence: TGTGCTAGTGGTTTGGGGGATCGGGGTCAGCCCCAGCATTTT. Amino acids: CASGLGDRGQPQHF. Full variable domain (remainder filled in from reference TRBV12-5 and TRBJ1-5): DARVTQTPRHKVTEMGQEVTMRCQPILGHNTVFWYRQTMMQGLELLAYFRNRAPLDDSGMPKDRFSAEMPDATLATLKIQPSEPRDSAVYFCASGLGDRGQPQHFGDGTRLSIL.

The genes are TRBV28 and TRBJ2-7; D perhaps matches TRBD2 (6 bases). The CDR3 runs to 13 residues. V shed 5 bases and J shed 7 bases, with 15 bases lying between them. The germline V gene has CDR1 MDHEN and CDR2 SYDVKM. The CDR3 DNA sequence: TGTGCCAGCAGTCCCACCGTTGCGGGGGAGCAGTACTTC. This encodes CASSPTVAGEQYF.

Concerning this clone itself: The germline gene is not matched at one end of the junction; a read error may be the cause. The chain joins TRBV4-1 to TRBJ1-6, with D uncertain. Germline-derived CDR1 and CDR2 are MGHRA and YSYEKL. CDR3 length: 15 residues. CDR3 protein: CASSIPGRKDSPPHF. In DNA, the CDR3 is TGCGCCAGCAGCATACCCGGGCGTAAGGATTCACCCCCCCACTTT.

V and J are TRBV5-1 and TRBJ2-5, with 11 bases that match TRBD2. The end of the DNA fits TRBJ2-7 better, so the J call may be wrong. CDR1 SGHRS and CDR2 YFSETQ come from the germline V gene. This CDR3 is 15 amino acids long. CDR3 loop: CASRQGLAVSYEQYF. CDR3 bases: TGCGCCAGCAGGCAGGGACTAGCGGTATCCTACGAGCAGTACTTC.

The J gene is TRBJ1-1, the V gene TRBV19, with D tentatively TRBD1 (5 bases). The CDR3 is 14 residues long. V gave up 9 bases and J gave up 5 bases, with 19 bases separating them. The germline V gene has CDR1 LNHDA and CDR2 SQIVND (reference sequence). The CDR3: CASSGRPEGTEAFF. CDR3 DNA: TGTGCCAGCAGTGGAAGGCCCGAGGGGACTGAAGCTTTCTTT.

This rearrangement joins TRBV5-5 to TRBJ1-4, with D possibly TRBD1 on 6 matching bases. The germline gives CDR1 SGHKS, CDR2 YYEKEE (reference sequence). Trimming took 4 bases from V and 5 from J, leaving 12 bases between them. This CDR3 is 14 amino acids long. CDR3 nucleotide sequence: TGTGCCAGCAGCCATGGACAGTTAAATGAAAAACTGTTTTTT. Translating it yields CASSHGQLNEKLFF.

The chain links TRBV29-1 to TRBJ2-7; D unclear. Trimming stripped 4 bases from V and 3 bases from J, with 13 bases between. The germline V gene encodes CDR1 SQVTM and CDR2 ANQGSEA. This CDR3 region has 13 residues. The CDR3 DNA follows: TGCAGCGTTGCGACGCGGTACGGCTACGAGCAGTACTTC. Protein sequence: CSVATRYGYEQYF.

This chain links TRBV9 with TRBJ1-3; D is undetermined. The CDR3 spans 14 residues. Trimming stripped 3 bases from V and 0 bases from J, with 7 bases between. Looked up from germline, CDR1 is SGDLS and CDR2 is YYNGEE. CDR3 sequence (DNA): TGTGCCAGCAGCGGGAGGGTCTCTGGAAACACCATATATTTT. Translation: CASSGRVSGNTIYF.

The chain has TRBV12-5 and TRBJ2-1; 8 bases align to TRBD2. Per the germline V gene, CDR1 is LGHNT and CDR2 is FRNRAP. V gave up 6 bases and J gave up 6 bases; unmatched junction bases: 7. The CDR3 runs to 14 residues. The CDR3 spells CASGHGTSLNEQFF. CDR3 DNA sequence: TGTGCTAGTGGACACGGGACTAGTCTCAATGAGCAGTTCTTC.

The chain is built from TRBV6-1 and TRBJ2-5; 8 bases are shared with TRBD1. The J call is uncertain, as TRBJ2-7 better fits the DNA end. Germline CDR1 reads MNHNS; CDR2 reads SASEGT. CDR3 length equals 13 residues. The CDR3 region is CASRGTGSYEQYF. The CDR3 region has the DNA TGTGCCAGCAGGGGGACAGGATCCTACGAGCAGTACTTC.

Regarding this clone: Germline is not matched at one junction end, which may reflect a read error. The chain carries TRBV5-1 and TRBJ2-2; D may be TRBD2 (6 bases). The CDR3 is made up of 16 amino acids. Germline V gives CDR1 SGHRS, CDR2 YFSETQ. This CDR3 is CASSLASLAKTGELFF. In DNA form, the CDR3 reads TGCGCCAGCAGCTTGGCGTCTCTAGCGAAGACCGGGGAGCTGTTTTTT.

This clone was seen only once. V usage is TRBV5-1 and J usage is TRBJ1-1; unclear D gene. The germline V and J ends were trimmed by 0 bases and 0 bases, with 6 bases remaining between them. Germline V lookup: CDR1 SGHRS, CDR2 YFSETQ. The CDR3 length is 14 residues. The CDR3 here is CASSLVQMNTEAFF. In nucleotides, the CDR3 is TGCGCCAGCAGCTTGGTTCAGATGAACACTGAAGCTTTCTTT.

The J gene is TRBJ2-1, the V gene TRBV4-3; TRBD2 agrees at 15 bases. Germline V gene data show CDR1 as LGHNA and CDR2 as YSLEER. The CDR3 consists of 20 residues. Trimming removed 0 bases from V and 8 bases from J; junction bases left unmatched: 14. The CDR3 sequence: CASSQEGLAGGPGRVDEQFF. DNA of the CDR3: TGCGCCAGCAGCCAAGAAGGACTAGCGGGAGGGCCGGGGCGTGTCGATGAGCAGTTCTTC.

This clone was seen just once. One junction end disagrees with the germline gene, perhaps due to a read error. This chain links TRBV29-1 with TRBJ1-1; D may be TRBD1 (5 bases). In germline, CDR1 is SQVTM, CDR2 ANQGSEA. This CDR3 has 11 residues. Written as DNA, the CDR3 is TGCAGCGCTGAAGGGGAGGGGAGCAGGTTCTTT. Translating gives CSAEGEGSRFF.

In DNA, the CDR3 is TGTGCCAGCAGTCCGACAGGGATCCGCTCCTATGGCTACACCTTC. Translation gives CASSPTGIRSYGYTF. The chain combines TRBV28 with TRBJ1-2; 7 nucleotides agree with TRBD1. V shed 5 bases and J 4 bases; nucleotides not matched to a gene: 10. The CDR3 is made up of 15 amino acids. Germline lookup yields CDR1 MDHEN and CDR2 SYDVKM.

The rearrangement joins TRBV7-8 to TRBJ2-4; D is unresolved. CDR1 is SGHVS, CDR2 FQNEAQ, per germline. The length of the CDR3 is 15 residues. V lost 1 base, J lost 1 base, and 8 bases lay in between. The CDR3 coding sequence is TGTGCCAGCAGCTTAGTATCGGGTGCCAAAAACATTCAGTACTTC. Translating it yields CASSLVSGAKNIQYF.

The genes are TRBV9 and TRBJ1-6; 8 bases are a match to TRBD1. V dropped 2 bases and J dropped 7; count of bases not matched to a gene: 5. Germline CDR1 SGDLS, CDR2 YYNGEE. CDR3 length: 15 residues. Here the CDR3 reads CASSVETGENSPLHF. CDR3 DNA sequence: TGTGCCAGCAGCGTGGAGACAGGGGAAAATTCACCCCTCCACTTT.

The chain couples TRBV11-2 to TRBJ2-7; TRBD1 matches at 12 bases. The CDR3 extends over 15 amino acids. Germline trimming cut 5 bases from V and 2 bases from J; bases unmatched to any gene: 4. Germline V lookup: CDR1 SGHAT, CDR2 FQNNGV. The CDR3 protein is CASSRGTGGPYEQYF. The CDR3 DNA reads TGTGCCAGCAGCAGGGGGACAGGGGGCCCCTACGAGCAGTACTTC.

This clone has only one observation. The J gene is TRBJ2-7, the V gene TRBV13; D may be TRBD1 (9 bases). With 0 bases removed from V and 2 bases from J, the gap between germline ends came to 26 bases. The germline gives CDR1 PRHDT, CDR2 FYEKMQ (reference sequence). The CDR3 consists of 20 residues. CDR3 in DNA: TGTGCCAGCAGCTTAGGTTGGGGACAGGGAACGGGAGGGCCGACCTACGAGCAGTACTTC. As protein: CASSLGWGQGTGGPTYEQYF.

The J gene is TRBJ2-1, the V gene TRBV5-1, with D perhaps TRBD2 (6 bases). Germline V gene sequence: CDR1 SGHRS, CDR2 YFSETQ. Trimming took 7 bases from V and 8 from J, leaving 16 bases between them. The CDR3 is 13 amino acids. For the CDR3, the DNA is TGCGCCAGCGGCCTAAGTTGGGGGGATGAGCAGTTCTTC. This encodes CASGLSWGDEQFF.

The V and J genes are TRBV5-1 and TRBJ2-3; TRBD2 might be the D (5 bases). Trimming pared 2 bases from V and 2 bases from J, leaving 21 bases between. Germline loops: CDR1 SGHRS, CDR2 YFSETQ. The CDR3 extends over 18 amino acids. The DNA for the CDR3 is TGCGCCAGCAGCTTAGGAGAGGGATTTCGGGGAACCACAGATACGCAGTATTTT. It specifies CASSLGEGFRGTTDTQYF.

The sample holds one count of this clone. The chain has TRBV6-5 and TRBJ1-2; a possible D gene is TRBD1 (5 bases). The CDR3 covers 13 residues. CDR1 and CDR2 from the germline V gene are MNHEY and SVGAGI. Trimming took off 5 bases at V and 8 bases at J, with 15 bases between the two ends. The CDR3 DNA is TGTGCCAGCAGTCCCCGGGACGGCAGGGGCTACACCTTC. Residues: CASSPRDGRGYTF.

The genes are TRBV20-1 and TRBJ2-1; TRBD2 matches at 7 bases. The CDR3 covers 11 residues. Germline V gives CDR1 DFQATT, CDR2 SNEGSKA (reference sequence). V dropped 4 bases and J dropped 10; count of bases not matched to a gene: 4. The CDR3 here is CSANRRGEQFF. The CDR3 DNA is TGCAGTGCTAACAGGCGGGGGGAGCAGTTCTTC.

CDR3 nucleotide sequence: TGTGCTAGTGTCATCGGGCGGGCCCGCACAGATACGCAGTATTTT. It encodes CASVIGRARTDTQYF. The V and J genes are TRBV12-5 and TRBJ2-3; tentative D call: TRBD2 (5 bases). The CDR3 sequence is 15 residues long. Trimming removed 7 bases from V and 1 base from J, with 15 bases in between. Germline CDR1 LGHNT, CDR2 FRNRAP.

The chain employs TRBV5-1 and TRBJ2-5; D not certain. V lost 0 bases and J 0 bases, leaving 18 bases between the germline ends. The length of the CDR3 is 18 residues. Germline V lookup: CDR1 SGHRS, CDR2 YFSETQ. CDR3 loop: CASSLVPVGGPYQETQYF. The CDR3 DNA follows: TGCGCCAGCAGCTTGGTCCCGGTAGGTGGACCGTACCAAGAGACCCAGTACTTC.